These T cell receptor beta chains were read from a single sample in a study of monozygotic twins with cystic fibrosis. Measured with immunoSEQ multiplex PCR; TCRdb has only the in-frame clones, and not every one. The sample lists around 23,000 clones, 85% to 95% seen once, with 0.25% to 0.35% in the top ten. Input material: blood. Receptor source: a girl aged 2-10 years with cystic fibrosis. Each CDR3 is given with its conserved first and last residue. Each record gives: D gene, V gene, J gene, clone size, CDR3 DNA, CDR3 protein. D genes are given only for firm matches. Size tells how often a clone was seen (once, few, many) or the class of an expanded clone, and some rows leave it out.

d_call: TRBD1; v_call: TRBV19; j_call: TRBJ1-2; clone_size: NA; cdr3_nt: TGTGCCAGTAGTATGCGGGGGCAGGGGGCGAACTATGGCTACACCTTC; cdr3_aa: CASSMRGQGANYGYTF
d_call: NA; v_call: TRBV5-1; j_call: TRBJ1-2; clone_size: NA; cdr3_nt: TGCGCCAGCAGCTTGGCAGGGATCGATGGCTACACCTTC; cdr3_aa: CASSLAGIDGYTF
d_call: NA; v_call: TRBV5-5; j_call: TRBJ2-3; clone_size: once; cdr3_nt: TGTGCCAGCAGCTTGTCGGAGTGGCTCAGGGGCGGAGGAGATACGCAGTATTTT; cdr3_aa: CASSLSEWLRGGGDTQYF
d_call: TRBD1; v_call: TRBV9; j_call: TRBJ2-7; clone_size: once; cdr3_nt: TGTGCCAGCAGCGCGACAGGGGGTCGAAGGGAGCAGTACTTC; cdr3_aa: CASSATGGRREQYF
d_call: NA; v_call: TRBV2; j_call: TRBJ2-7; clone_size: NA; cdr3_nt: TGTGCCAGCAGCGATTCTCCGCTAAGCTCCTACGAGCAGTACTTC; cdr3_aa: CASSDSPLSSYEQYF
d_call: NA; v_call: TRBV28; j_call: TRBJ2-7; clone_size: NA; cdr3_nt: TGTGCCAGCACCCCTCCGGACCGCTACGAGCAGTACTTC; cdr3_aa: CASTPPDRYEQYF
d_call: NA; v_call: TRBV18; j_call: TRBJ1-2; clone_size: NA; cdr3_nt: TGTGCCAGCTCACCAATAGGGAAGTATGGCTACACCTTC; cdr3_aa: CASSPIGKYGYTF
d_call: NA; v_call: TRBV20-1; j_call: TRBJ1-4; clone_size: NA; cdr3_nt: TGCAGTGCTCCGTCGCGGTCTCGACTGTTTTTT; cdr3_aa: CSAPSRSRLFF
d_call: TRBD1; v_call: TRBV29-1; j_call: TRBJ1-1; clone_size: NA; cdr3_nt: TGCAGCGCTAAGGGACAGGGGGCGATTGTCGCTTTCTTT; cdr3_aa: CSAKGQGAIVAFF
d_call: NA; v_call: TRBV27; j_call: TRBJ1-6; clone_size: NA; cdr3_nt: TGTGCCAGCAGTTTAGAGGGGGGGGGTAGAAATTCACCCCTCCACTTT; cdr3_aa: CASSLEGGGRNSPLHF
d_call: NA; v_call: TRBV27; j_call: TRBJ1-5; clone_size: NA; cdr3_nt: TGTGCCAGCAGTTCGGTGAGGAATCAGCCCCAGCATTTT; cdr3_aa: CASSSVRNQPQHF
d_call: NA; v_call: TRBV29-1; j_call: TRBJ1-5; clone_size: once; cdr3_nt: TGCAGCGTACGTCAGGGTGACGGCCAGCCCCAGCATTTT; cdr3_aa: CSVRQGDGQPQHF
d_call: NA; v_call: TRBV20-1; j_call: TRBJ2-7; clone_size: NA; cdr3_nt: TGCAGTGCTGCAGACGGCTACGAGCAGTACTTC; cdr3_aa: CSAADGYEQYF
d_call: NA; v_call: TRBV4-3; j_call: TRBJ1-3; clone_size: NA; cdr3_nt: TGCGCCAGCAGCCAAGATTTTCTTTCGAGAATAGTCGTAAACACCATATATTTT; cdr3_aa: CASSQDFLSRIVVNTIYF
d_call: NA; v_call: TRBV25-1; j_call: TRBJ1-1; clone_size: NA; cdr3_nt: TGTGCCAGCAGTGATAGGGGGGCGGACACTGAAGCTTTCTTT; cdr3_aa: CASSDRGADTEAFF
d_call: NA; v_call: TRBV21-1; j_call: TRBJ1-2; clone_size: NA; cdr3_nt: TGTGCCGGGGGTCGGAGGTTTGATTATGGCTACACCTTC; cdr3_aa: CAGGRRFDYGYTF
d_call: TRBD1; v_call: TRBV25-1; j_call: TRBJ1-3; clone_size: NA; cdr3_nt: TGTGCCAGCAGTGATATACAGGGGCCCGGCACCATATATTTT; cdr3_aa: CASSDIQGPGTIYF
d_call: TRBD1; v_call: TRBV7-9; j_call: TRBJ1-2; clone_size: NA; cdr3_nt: TGTGCCAGCAGCTTAGCCGAGACAGGGGGCTATGGCTACACCTTC; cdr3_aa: CASSLAETGGYGYTF
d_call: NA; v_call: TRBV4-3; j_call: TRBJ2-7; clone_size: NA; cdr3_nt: TGCGCCAGCAGCCAAGCCCGACAACTACTGGGATCGGAGCAGTACTTC; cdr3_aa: CASSQARQLLGSEQYF
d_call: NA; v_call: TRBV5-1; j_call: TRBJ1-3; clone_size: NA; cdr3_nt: TGCGCCAGCAGCCTCGACGCTCCGGAAAGAAACACCATATATTTT; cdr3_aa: CASSLDAPERNTIYF
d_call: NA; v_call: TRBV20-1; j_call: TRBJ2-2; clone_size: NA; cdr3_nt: TGCAGTGCAGGGGGCACCGGGGAGCTGTTTTTT; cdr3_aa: CSAGGTGELFF
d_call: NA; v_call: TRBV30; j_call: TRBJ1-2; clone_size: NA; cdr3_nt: TGTGCCTGGATCGGGTCGGTGAGTGGCTACACCTTC; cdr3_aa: CAWIGSVSGYTF
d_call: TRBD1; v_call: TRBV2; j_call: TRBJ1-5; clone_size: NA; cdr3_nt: TGTGCCACCTCGGTGACAGGGAAGGGCAATCAGCCCCAGCATTTT; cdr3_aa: CATSVTGKGNQPQHF
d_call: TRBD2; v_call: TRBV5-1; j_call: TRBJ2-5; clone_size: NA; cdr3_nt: TGCGCCAGCAGCTTGGTCCTAGCGGGGGGCCAAGAGACCCAGTACTTC; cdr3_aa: CASSLVLAGGQETQYF
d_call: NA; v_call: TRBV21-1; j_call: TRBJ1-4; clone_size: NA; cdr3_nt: TGTGCCAGCAGCAAAGCGCCGATACAGGAGGGGCTGGCAACTAATGAAAAACTGTTTTTT; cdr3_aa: CASSKAPIQEGLATNEKLFF
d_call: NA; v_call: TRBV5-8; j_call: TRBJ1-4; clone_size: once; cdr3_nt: TGTGCCGGCAGCTTGAGGCAGCTCAATGAAAAACTGTTTTTT; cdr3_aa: CAGSLRQLNEKLFF
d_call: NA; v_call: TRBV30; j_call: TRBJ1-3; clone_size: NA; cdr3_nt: TGTGCCTGGACCCCCTCTGGAAACACCATATATTTT; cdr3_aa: CAWTPSGNTIYF
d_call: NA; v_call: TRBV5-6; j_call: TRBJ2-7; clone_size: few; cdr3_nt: TGTGCCAGCAGCTTCGAGGGCCACTCCTACGAGCAGTACTTC; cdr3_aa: CASSFEGHSYEQYF
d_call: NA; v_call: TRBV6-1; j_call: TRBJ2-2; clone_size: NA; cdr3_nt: TGTGCCAGCAGTGAGTTCATGACAGCGAACACCGGGGAGCTGTTTTTT; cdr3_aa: CASSEFMTANTGELFF
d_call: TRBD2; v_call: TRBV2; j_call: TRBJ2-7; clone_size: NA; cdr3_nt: TGTGCCAGCAGTGATTCTCGACTAGCCACCACCTACGAGCAGTACTTC; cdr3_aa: CASSDSRLATTYEQYF
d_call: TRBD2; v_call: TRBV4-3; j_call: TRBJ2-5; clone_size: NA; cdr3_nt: TGCGCCAGCAGCCAAGAAGGCAGCGGGGGGGCTGAGACCCAGTACTTC; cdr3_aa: CASSQEGSGGAETQYF
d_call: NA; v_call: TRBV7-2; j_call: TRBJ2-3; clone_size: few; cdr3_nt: TGTGCCAGCAGCTTAGGGCAGCTTAATACGCAGTATTTT; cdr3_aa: CASSLGQLNTQYF
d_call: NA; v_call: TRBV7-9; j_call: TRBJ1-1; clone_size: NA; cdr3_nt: TGTGCCAGCAGCTCCTGGCCGGGACCCTGGGCCACTGAAGCTTTCTTT; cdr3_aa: CASSSWPGPWATEAFF
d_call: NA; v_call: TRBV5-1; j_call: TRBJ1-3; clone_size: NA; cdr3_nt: TGCGCCAGCAGCTCTAACACAGGGACCTCTGGAAACACCATATATTTT; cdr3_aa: CASSSNTGTSGNTIYF
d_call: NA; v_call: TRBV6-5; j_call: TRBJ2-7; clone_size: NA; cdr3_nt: TGTGCCAGCAGTTCCTCAGACAGTCCTCCCTACGAGCAGTACTTC; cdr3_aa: CASSSSDSPPYEQYF
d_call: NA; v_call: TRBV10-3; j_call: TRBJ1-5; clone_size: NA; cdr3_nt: TGTGCCATCAGACCCCCTAGGGGGATAGAGAATCAGCCCCAGCATTTT; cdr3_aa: CAIRPPRGIENQPQHF
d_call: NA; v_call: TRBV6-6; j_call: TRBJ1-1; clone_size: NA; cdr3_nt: TGTGCCAGCAGTTACGACGGTGAAGCTTTCTTT; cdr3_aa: CASSYDGEAFF
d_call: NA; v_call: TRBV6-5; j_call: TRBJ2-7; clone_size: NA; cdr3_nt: TGTGCCAGCAGTTTGAGGGGACTCTCCTACGAGCAGTACTTC; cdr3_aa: CASSLRGLSYEQYF
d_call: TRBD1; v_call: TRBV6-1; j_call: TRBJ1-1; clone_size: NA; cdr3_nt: TGTGCCAGCAGTAACAGGGGGTTAAGGGAAGCTTTCTTT; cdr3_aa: CASSNRGLREAFF
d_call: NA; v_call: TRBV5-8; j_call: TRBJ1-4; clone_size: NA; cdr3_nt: TGTGCCAGCATCCGGGGACCGGGTGAAAAACTGTTTTTT; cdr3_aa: CASIRGPGEKLFF
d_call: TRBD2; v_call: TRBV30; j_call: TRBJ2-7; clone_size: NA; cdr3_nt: TGTGCCTGGAGTTTTTCCAGCGGGGGTTCACTTACCTACGAGCAGTACTTC; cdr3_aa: CAWSFSSGGSLTYEQYF
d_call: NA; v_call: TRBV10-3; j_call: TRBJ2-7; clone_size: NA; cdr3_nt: TGTGCCATCTCAAAGGAGGACGGACCCCTGGAGCAGTACTTC; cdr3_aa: CAISKEDGPLEQYF
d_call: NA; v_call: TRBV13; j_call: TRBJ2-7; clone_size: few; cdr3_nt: TGTGCCAGCAGCACCGGGAGTGTCTACGAGCAGTACTTC; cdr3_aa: CASSTGSVYEQYF
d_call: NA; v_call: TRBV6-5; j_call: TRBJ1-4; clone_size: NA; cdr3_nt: TGTGCCAGCAGTCCAGGGGTGGGGAAACTGTTTTTT; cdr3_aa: CASSPGVGKLFF
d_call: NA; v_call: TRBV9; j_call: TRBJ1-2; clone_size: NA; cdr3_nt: TGTGCCAGCAGCGCGAGCGGGGACTATGGCTACACCTTC; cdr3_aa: CASSASGDYGYTF
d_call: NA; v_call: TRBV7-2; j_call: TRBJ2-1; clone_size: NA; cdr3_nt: TGTGCCAGCAGCTTAGGGGTGGGTGAGCAGTTCTTC; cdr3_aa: CASSLGVGEQFF
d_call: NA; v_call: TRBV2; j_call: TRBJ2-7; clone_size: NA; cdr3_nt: TGTGCCAGCAGTGATTCCAGGGGTCGGTACGAGCAGTACTTC; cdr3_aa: CASSDSRGRYEQYF
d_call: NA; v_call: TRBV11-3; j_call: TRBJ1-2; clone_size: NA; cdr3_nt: TGTGCCAGCAGCTTAGCACGGGGTGGCTACACCTTC; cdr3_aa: CASSLARGGYTF
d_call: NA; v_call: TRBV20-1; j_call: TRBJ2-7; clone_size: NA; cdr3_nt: TGCAGTGCTAGAGTCCTCTACGAGCAGTACTTC; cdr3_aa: CSARVLYEQYF
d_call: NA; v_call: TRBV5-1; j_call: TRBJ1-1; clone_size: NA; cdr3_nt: TGCGCCAGCGGGATACAGGGACCTGAAGCTTTCTTT; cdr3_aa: CASGIQGPEAFF
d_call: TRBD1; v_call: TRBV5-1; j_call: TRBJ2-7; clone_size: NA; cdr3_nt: TGCGCCAGCAGCACGACAGGGGTAAGCTCCTACGAGCAGTACTTC; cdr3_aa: CASSTTGVSSYEQYF
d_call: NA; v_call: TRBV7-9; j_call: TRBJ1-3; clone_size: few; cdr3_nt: TGTGCCAGCAGCGGGAGCATTCCCTTATCGGGAAACACCATATATTTT; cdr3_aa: CASSGSIPLSGNTIYF